The 31 T cell receptor beta chains below come from one sample, sequenced in a study of blood T cell repertoires in COVID-19. Data came from immunoSEQ multiplex PCR; TCRdb stores just in-frame clones and leaves some out. The sample includes about 160,000 clones, roughly 85% of them seen just once. The material sequenced was peripheral blood. The receptors were sampled from a woman aged 80 or over with active or convalescent COVID-19.

Concerning this clone itself: The sample carries other DNA sequences with the same CDR3. The chain has TRBV5-1 and TRBJ1-6; 7 bases are a match to TRBD1. CDR1 and CDR2 from the germline V gene are SGHRS and YFSETQ. The CDR3 has 15 residues. V gave up 0 bases and J gave up 7 bases; unmatched junction bases: 4. In DNA form, the CDR3 reads TGCGCCAGCAGCTTGGGTCAGGGGGAGAATTCACCCCTCCACTTT. It translates to CASSLGQGENSPLHF.

This rearrangement joins TRBV6-6 to TRBJ2-7; unclear D gene. CDR1 MNHNY and CDR2 SVGAGI come from the germline V gene (reference sequence). V gave up 5 bases and J gave up 2 bases, with 4 bases separating them. The CDR3 is made up of 11 amino acids. The CDR3 is CASSPTYEQYF. CDR3 nucleotide sequence: TGTGCCAGCAGTCCCACCTACGAGCAGTACTTC.

J is TRBJ1-2 and V is TRBV5-6; D uncertain. The V end was cut by 1 base, the J end by 4 bases, with 11 bases between. In germline, CDR1 is SGHDT, CDR2 YYEEEE. This CDR3 contains 14 residues. CDR3: CASSLYGIPYGYTF. The CDR3 region has the DNA TGTGCCAGCAGCTTGTACGGGATCCCCTATGGCTACACCTTC.

V and J are TRBV3-1 (or the pseudogene TRBV3-2) and TRBJ1-3; D unclear. CDR1 and CDR2 from the germline V gene are LGHDT and YNNKEL (reference sequence). The CDR3 has 12 residues. With 5 bases removed from V and 8 bases from J, the gap between germline ends came to 10 bases. CDR3 region: CASSRSRDTIYF. CDR3 DNA sequence: TGTGCCAGCAGCAGGAGCAGAGACACCATATATTTT.

This chain connects TRBV6-5 to TRBJ1-6; D might be TRBD1 (6 bases). V was shortened by 0 bases and J by 10 bases, with 13 bases between the two germline ends. Germline assignment: CDR1 MNHEY and CDR2 SVGAGI. This CDR3 is built from 15 residues. The DNA for the CDR3 is TGTGCCAGCAGTTACTCTCGGGACATAGGGTCACCCCTCCACTTT. Translated, it gives CASSYSRDIGSPLHF.

The chain employs TRBV3-1 (or the pseudogene TRBV3-2) and TRBJ1-2; a weak D match, TRBD1 (5 bases). Trimming cost V 3 bases and J 7 bases, with 12 bases left between them. This CDR3 comprises 13 residues. Germline assignment: CDR1 LGHDT and CDR2 YNNKEL (reference sequence). The CDR3 DNA reads TGTGCCAGCAGCCATCACCCCCAGGGTGGCTACACCTTC. Translating it yields CASSHHPQGGYTF.

The gene calls are TRBV21-1 and TRBJ1-2; the table assigns TRBD1, which was not confirmed against the DNA. TRBV21-1 is classified as a pseudogene. This CDR3 has 14 amino acids. In DNA form, the CDR3 reads TGTGCCAGCAGTTCCCCATCAACAGGGGAAGGCTACACCTTC. It translates to CASSSPSTGEGYTF.

This clone came up a few times. The gene calls are TRBV28 and TRBJ1-1, with TRBD1 matching over 10 bases. The V and J ends lost 6 bases and 9 bases, in that order; junction bases with no gene match: 13. CDR1 is MDHEN and CDR2 is SYDVKM in the germline V gene. This CDR3 is 15 amino acids long. The CDR3 bases are TGTGCCAGCAGGCCAAGTGGGACAGGGGATTTTCAAGCTTTCTTT. Translated, it gives CASRPSGTGDFQAFF.

This chain uses TRBV5-1 with TRBJ1-1; D perhaps matches TRBD1 (6 bases). The V end was cut by 4 bases, the J end by 1 base, with 11 bases between. The CDR3 has 14 amino acids. The germline V gene has CDR1 SGHRS and CDR2 YFSETQ. CDR3 residues: CASSAKTGNTEAFF. CDR3 nucleotide sequence: TGCGCCAGCAGCGCAAAGACAGGGAACACTGAAGCTTTCTTT.

In DNA, the CDR3 is TGTGCCAGTAGTAAAGGACAGCTCGTTGAAGCTTTCTTT. Translating gives CASSKGQLVEAFF. V gene TRBV19 combines with J gene TRBJ1-1; the D gene is possibly TRBD1 (6 bases). Germline V gives CDR1 LNHDA, CDR2 SQIVND (reference sequence). The CDR3 is made up of 13 amino acids. Trimming took off 4 bases at V and 7 bases at J, with 13 bases between the two ends. Based on the CDR3 plus reference TRBV19 and TRBJ1-1, the full variable domain is DGGITQSPKYLFRKEGQNVTLSCEQNLNHDAMYWYRQDPGQGLRLIYYSQIVNDFQKGDIAEGYSVSREKKESFPLTVTSAQKNPTAFYLCASSKGQLVEAFFGQGTRLTVV.

V usage is TRBV18 and J usage is TRBJ2-6; 7 bases fit TRBD2. V dropped 3 bases and J dropped 0; count of bases not matched to a gene: 2. This CDR3 region has 16 residues. CDR1 KGHSH and CDR2 LQKENI come from the germline V gene. The CDR3 sequence is CASSPRGSSGANVLTF. The CDR3, as DNA: TGTGCCAGCTCACCGCGGGGGAGCTCTGGGGCCAACGTCCTGACTTTC.

This clone was seen only once. The chain uses TRBV7-6 and TRBJ2-1, with D maybe TRBD1 (5 bases). CDR1 is SGHVS, CDR2 FNYEAQ, per germline. The CDR3 extends over 15 amino acids. The V end was cut by 1 base, the J end by 5 bases, with 12 bases between. The CDR3: CASSLDQGSHNEQFF. In nucleotides, the CDR3 is TGTGCCAGCAGCTTAGATCAGGGCAGCCACAATGAGCAGTTCTTC.

The J gene is TRBJ1-1, the V gene TRBV3-1 (or the pseudogene TRBV3-2); D is possibly TRBD1 (6 bases). V was clipped by 0 bases and J by 1 base, with 9 bases between them. This CDR3 is built from 15 residues. Germline V CDR1 and CDR2: LGHDT, YNNKEL (reference sequence). CDR3 sequence: CASSQEGHENTEAFF. The CDR3, as DNA: TGTGCCAGCAGCCAAGAGGGACACGAGAACACTGAAGCTTTCTTT.

The chain has TRBV3-1 (or the pseudogene TRBV3-2) and TRBJ2-7, with TRBD2 identical over 8 bases. CDR1 LGHDT and CDR2 YNNKEL come from the germline V gene (reference sequence). The CDR3 consists of 15 residues. Losses at the gene ends were 1 base for V and 3 bases for J; bases not matched to a gene: 5. The CDR3 region has the DNA TGTGCCAGCAGCCAAGCGGGAGGGGGTATCTACGAGCAGTACTTC. This translates into CASSQAGGGIYEQYF.

CDR3 loop: CASSPDLGQPQHF. The CDR3 DNA follows: TGTGCCAGTAGTCCGGACTTGGGTCAGCCCCAGCATTTT. The rearrangement links TRBV19 to TRBJ1-5; D unresolved. The ends were cut back, 5 bases at V and 6 bases at J, with 11 bases in the middle. The CDR3 extends over 13 amino acids. The V gene's germline CDR1 is LNHDA and CDR2 SQIVND (reference sequence). The complete variable domain, with remaining parts taken from reference TRBV19 and TRBJ1-5, reads DGGITQSPKYLFRKEGQNVTLSCEQNLNHDAMYWYRQDPGQGLRLIYYSQIVNDFQKGDIAEGYSVSREKKESFPLTVTSAQKNPTAFYLCASSPDLGQPQHFGDGTRLSIL.

Worth noting for this clone: This same CDR3 is encoded by further DNA sequences in the sample. The V gene is TRBV30, the J gene TRBJ1-1, with 8 bases identical to TRBD1. Looked up from germline, CDR1 is GTSNPN and CDR2 is SVGIG (reference sequence). V lost 2 bases and J lost 1; bases outside the gene matches: 18. The CDR3 sequence is 19 residues long. CDR3 bases: TGTGCCTGGAGTCCGTCAACAGACAGGGGCCTTAAAGCGAACACTGAAGCTTTCTTT. Amino acids: CAWSPSTDRGLKANTEAFF.

The chain is built from TRBV6-6 and TRBJ1-4, with D maybe TRBD1 (5 bases). Germline values: CDR1 MNHNY, CDR2 SVGAGI (reference sequence). The CDR3 sequence is 13 residues long. V lost 6 bases and J lost 4, with 9 bases in between. DNA for the CDR3: TGTGCCAGCAGGACGGACAATAATGAAAAACTGTTTTTT. Its protein product is CASRTDNNEKLFF.

The rearrangement joins TRBV9 to TRBJ1-5, with D possibly TRBD1 on 6 matching bases. Trimming shortened V by 0 bases and J by 7 bases, and 11 bases separated the two germline ends. The CDR3 contains 14 residues. CDR1 is SGDLS and CDR2 is YYNGEE in the germline V gene. CDR3 loop: CASSVGGGAQPQHF. CDR3 bases: TGTGCCAGCAGCGTAGGCGGGGGCGCCCAGCCCCAGCATTTT.

The CDR3: CAWNPIGYEQYF. CDR3 DNA: TGTGCCTGGAACCCTATCGGTTACGAGCAGTACTTC. This sequence joins TRBV30 and TRBJ2-7; D not certain. The CDR3 spans 12 residues. Germline lookup yields CDR1 GTSNPN and CDR2 SVGIG (reference sequence). With 4 bases removed from V and 4 bases from J, the gap between germline ends came to 11 bases.

The J gene is TRBJ2-1, the V gene TRBV5-1; TRBD2 matches 10 bases. This CDR3 is 19 amino acids long. From germline, CDR1 is SGHRS and CDR2 YFSETQ. With V trimmed by 0 bases and J by 2 bases, 11 bases remained unmatched. The CDR3 DNA reads as TGCGCCAGCAGCTTGGCGGCTAGCGGGAGTATGGGACCCTACAATGAGCAGTTCTTC. Its translation is CASSLAASGSMGPYNEQFF.

Here the CDR3 DNA reads TGTGCCAGCAGTGCCGACAGGGCTGGGGCCAACGTCCTGACTTTC. Protein sequence: CASSADRAGANVLTF. The chain recombines TRBV2 with TRBJ2-6; TRBD1 matches at 7 bases. V shed 4 bases, J shed 2 bases, and the junction held 2 bases outside the gene matches. Per the germline V gene, CDR1 is SNHLY and CDR2 is FYNNEI. The CDR3 has 15 amino acids. The whole variable domain, filled in from reference TRBV2 and TRBJ2-6, reads EPEVTQTPSHQVTQMGQEVILRCVPISNHLYFYWYRQILGQKVEFLVSFYNNEISEKSEIFDDQFSVERPDGSNFTLKIRSTKLEDSAMYFCASSADRAGANVLTFGAGSRLTVL.

The gene calls are TRBV2 and TRBJ1-3, with D tentatively TRBD1 (6 bases). The CDR3 runs 14 residues. From germline, CDR1 is SNHLY and CDR2 FYNNEI. With 6 bases removed from V and 4 bases from J, the gap between germline ends came to 13 bases. CDR3: CASSEQGGGNTIYF. CDR3 DNA: TGTGCCAGCAGCGAACAGGGAGGGGGAAACACCATATATTTT.

This chain uses TRBV9 with TRBJ2-1, with D tentatively TRBD2 (6 bases). CDR1 SGDLS and CDR2 YYNGEE come from the germline V gene. The CDR3 extends over 18 amino acids. V gave up 4 bases and J gave up 3 bases, with 23 bases separating them. Here the CDR3 reads CASSLGEFGGISYNEQFF. The CDR3 nucleotides are TGTGCCAGCAGCCTGGGGGAGTTTGGCGGGATAAGCTACAATGAGCAGTTCTTC.

The V call is TRBV19, the J call TRBJ2-7; weak D call: TRBD1 (6 bases). The V gene's germline CDR1 is LNHDA and CDR2 SQIVND (reference sequence). The CDR3 length is 11 residues. V gave up 4 bases and J gave up 12 bases, with 13 bases separating them. The DNA for the CDR3 is TGTGCCAGTAGTAAACAGGGTTTTTGGTACTTC. Protein sequence: CASSKQGFWYF. The full variable domain, completed using reference TRBV19 and TRBJ2-7, is DGGITQSPKYLFRKEGQNVTLSCEQNLNHDAMYWYRQDPGQGLRLIYYSQIVNDFQKGDIAEGYSVSREKKESFPLTVTSAQKNPTAFYLCASSKQGFWYFGPGTRLTVT.

The chain joins TRBV10-3 to TRBJ2-5; TRBD1 matches 7 bases. V trimming: 5 bases; J trimming: 5 bases; junction bases outside the gene matches: 5. This CDR3 contains 13 residues. In germline, CDR1 is ENHRY, CDR2 SYGVKD. CDR3 coding DNA: TGTGCCATCAGTCAACAGGGGATGGAGACCCAGTACTTC. Translated: CAISQQGMETQYF.

This rearrangement joins TRBV7-7 to TRBJ2-1; D might be TRBD1 (5 bases). Germline loops: CDR1 SSHAT, CDR2 FNYEAQ (reference sequence). Trimming removed 3 bases from V and 4 bases from J, with 7 bases in between. The CDR3 loop spans 13 amino acids. CDR3: CASSLGRYNEQFF. DNA of the CDR3: TGTGCCAGCAGCTTGGGGCGTTACAATGAGCAGTTCTTC.

This chain joins TRBV15 and TRBJ1-2; D is uncertain. This CDR3 spans 14 amino acids. With 0 bases removed from V and 0 bases from J, the gap between germline ends came to 5 bases. Germline values: CDR1 LNHNV, CDR2 YYDKDF (reference sequence). The CDR3 DNA sequence: TGTGCCACCAGCAGAGAATCGTCTAACTATGGCTACACCTTC. Translated: CATSRESSNYGYTF.

This clone was seen just once. The rearrangement links TRBV6-5 to TRBJ1-1; no firm D call. V was cut by 6 bases and J by 10 bases, with 18 bases left in between. The CDR3 spans 13 residues. Germline values: CDR1 MNHEY, CDR2 SVGAGI. The DNA of the CDR3 is TGTGCCAGCAGAGTCCCGCTTATACGGGTAGCTTTCTTT. Translation: CASRVPLIRVAFF.

V gene TRBV5-5 combines with J gene TRBJ1-1, with D hard to call. Trimming took 4 bases from V and 3 from J, leaving 13 bases between them. Germline values: CDR1 SGHKS, CDR2 YYEKEE (reference sequence). The CDR3 runs 14 residues. DNA of the CDR3: TGTGCCAGCAGCCTCTCTCGTCCCGACACTGAAGCTTTCTTT. It translates to CASSLSRPDTEAFF.

V is TRBV28 and J is TRBJ2-7; TRBD2 matches at 8 bases. Losses at the gene ends were 3 bases for V and 2 bases for J; bases not matched to a gene: 3. CDR1 and CDR2 from the germline V gene are MDHEN and SYDVKM. The CDR3 runs to 14 residues. The chain's CDR3 is CASSLSLAAYEQYF. The CDR3 nucleotides are TGTGCCAGCAGTTTGTCACTAGCGGCCTACGAGCAGTACTTC.

V gene TRBV5-4 combines with J gene TRBJ1-1; the D gene is possibly TRBD1 (6 bases). From germline, CDR1 is SGHNT and CDR2 YYREEE (reference sequence). The V end lost 2 bases, the J end lost 5 bases, and 13 bases lay between the germline ends. The CDR3 totals 14 residues. The CDR3 reads CASSLNRVGTEAFF. The CDR3 region has the DNA TGTGCCAGCAGCTTAAACAGGGTTGGGACTGAAGCTTTCTTT.